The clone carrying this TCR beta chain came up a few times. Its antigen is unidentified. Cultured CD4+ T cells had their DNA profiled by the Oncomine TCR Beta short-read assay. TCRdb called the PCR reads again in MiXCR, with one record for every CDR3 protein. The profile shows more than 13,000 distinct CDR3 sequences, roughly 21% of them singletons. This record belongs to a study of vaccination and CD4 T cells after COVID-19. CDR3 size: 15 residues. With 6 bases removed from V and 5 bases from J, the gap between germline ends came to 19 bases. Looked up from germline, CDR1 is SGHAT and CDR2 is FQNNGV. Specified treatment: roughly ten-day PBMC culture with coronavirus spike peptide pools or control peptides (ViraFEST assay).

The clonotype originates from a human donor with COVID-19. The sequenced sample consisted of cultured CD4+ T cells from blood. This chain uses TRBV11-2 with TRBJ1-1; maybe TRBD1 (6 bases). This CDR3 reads CASRKEVQGRTEAFF. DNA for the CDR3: TGTGCCAGCAGAAAAGAGGTTCAGGGGCGAACTGAAGCTTTCTTT.